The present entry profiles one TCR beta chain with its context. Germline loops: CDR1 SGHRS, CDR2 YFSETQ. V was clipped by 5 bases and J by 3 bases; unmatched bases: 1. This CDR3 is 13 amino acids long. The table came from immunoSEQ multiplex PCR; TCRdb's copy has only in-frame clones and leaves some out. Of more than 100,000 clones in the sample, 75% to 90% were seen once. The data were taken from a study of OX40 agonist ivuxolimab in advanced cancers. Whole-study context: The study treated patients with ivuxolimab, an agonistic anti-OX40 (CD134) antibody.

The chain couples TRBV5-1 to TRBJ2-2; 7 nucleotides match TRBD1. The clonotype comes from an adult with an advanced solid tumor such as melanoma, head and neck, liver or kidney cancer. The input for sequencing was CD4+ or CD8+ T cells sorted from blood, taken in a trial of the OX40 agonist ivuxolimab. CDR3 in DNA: TGCGCCAGCAGTCAGGGGGACACCGGGGAGCTGTTTTTT. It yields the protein CASSQGDTGELFF.